The 30 T cell receptor beta chains below were found in one sample sequenced in a study of glioma-infiltrating T cells (dated by TCRdb to about 2016). The sequencer was an Illumina MiSeq. The iRepertoire nested amplicon-rescue multiplex PCR (arm-PCR) platform was used to amplify TCR alpha and beta CDR3 regions from RNA. TCRdb itself trimmed the public reads at Q25 with fastp, ran MiXCR and retained productive beta chains. Every CDR3 protein is listed once, alongside the most common genes and DNA of its rows. A total of 300,000 to 450,000 distinct CDR3 sequences appear in this sample, roughly two fifths of them only once. Around 11% of the sample is in the top ten clones. Sequenced: glioma tissue, nonneoplastic brain tissue, or PBMCs (not recorded which). The receptors originated from a human donor with low-grade glioma or glioblastoma, undergoing nonglioma brain surgery, or in good health (not recorded which).

This clonotype was seen more than once but under ten times. The CDR3 protein is CASSLTGGERETQYF. The CDR3 region has the DNA TGTGCCAGCAGCTTAACGGGGGGGGAGAGGGAGACCCAGTACTTC. The gene calls are TRBV7-2 and TRBJ2-5, with TRBD2 matching 8 bases. This CDR3 has 15 amino acids. Germline V gives CDR1 SGHTA, CDR2 FQGNSA. Losses at the gene ends were 2 bases for V and 5 bases for J; bases not matched to a gene: 7. Full variable domain (outside the CDR3, taken from reference TRBV7-2 and TRBJ2-5): GAGVSQSPSNKVTEKGKDVELRCDPISGHTALYWYRQSLGQGLEFLIYFQGNSAPDKSGLPSDRFSAERTGGSVSTLTIQRTQQEDSAVYLCASSLTGGERETQYFGPGTRLLVL.

This clonotype was counted many times. The rearrangement links TRBV20-1 to TRBJ2-7; D is unclear. This CDR3 spans 11 amino acids. Germline assignment: CDR1 DFQATT and CDR2 SNEGSKA (reference sequence). The V end lost 0 bases, the J end lost 5 bases, and 5 bases lay between the germline ends. In nucleotides, the CDR3 is TGCAGTGCTAGAGATATGGACGAGCAGTACTTC. It encodes CSARDMDEQYF.

The table lists this clonotype with a count of one. The V call is TRBV19, the J call TRBJ1-2, with 7 bases identical to TRBD1. The CDR3 is 15 residues long. Losses at the gene ends were 6 bases for V and 2 bases for J; bases not matched to a gene: 9. CDR1 is LNHDA, CDR2 SQIVND, per germline (reference sequence). The CDR3 DNA reads TGTGCCAGTAGCCTCCGAACAGGGGCGAACTATGGCTACACCTTC. Translation: CASSLRTGANYGYTF. Together with reference TRBV19 and TRBJ1-2, the CDR3 gives the full variable domain: DGGITQSPKYLFRKEGQNVTLSCEQNLNHDAMYWYRQDPGQGLRLIYYSQIVNDFQKGDIAEGYSVSREKKESFPLTVTSAQKNPTAFYLCASSLRTGANYGYTFGSGTRLTVV.

The chain employs TRBV5-1 and TRBJ1-5; D might be TRBD1 (5 bases). The V end was cut by 5 bases, the J end by 4 bases, with 13 bases between. This CDR3 spans 14 amino acids. Germline V lookup: CDR1 SGHRS, CDR2 YFSETQ. The CDR3 region has the DNA TGCGCCAGCAGTGCCCAGGGAGGAAATCAGCCCCAGCATTTT. This translates into CASSAQGGNQPQHF.

Remarks on this clonotype: A junction end diverges from the germline sequence, so it may reflect a read error. This rearrangement joins TRBV11-3 to TRBJ2-2; 8 bases fit TRBD1. Germline V gives CDR1 SGHNT, CDR2 YENEEA. The CDR3 consists of 17 residues. CDR3 loop: CASSLGAGQANTGELFF. CDR3 nucleotide sequence: TGTGCTAGCAGCTTAGGGGCGGGACAGGCGAACACCGGGGAGCTGTTTTTT.

This clonotype was observed a single time. The V and J genes are TRBV6-2 or TRBV6-3 and TRBJ1-1; D is ambiguous. The V gene's germline CDR1 is MNHEY and CDR2 SVGEGT. The V gene lost 4 bases and the J gene lost 5 bases, with 14 bases spanning the gap. The CDR3 consists of 14 residues. The CDR3 region has the DNA TGTGCCAGCAGTTTGTCTCTGGCGGAGACTGAAGCTTTCTTT. Amino acid sequence: CASSLSLAETEAFF.

For this clonotype: A much larger clone differs by one base, so this may be a read error. The chain has TRBV6-2 or TRBV6-3 and TRBJ2-7; weak D call: TRBD1 (7 bases). The germline V gene encodes CDR1 MNHEY and CDR2 SVGEGT. The CDR3 has 15 amino acids. The CDR3 here is CGSSGQDQGLYEQYF. DNA for the CDR3: TGTGGCAGCAGTGGACAGGACCAGGGACTCTACGAGCAGTACTTC.

The chain joins TRBV2 to TRBJ1-5, with 7 bases matching TRBD1. J gave up 5 bases and V 7 bases, and 5 bases lay outside the gene matches. The CDR3 is 13 amino acids. Germline V gene lookup returns CDR1 SNHLY and CDR2 FYNNEI. The CDR3 coding sequence is TGTGCCAGCACGTCCCAGGGGGATCAGCCCCAGCATTTT. It translates to CASTSQGDQPQHF.

The chain uses TRBV6-6 and TRBJ2-7; possibly TRBD1 or TRBD2 for D (5 bases each). Per germline, CDR1 MNHNY and CDR2 SVGAGI (reference sequence). The CDR3 runs to 14 residues. Trimming cost V 10 bases and J 3 bases, with 19 bases left between them. CDR3 sequence: CAMTPGPSGYEQYF. CDR3 nucleotide sequence: TGTGCCATGACCCCGGGACCCTCGGGCTACGAGCAGTACTTC.

The rearrangement joins TRBV10-2 to TRBJ2-1; 10 positions agree with TRBD2. With 7 bases clipped from V and 3 bases from J, the junction kept 3 bases outside the gene matches. CDR3 length equals 14 residues. CDR1 WSHSY and CDR2 SAAADI come from the germline V gene. Written as DNA, the CDR3 is TGCGCCAGCACCGGACTAGCGGTCTACAATGAGCAGTTCTTC. This translates into CASTGLAVYNEQFF.

In the case of this clonotype: Just one base apart from a much larger clone, this may be a read error. This chain links TRBV28 with TRBJ1-6; no reliable D call. CDR1 is MDHEN, CDR2 SYDVKM, per germline. The CDR3 spans 15 residues. The CDR3 here is CASSPSGRLNSPPHF. CDR3 coding DNA: TGTGCCAGCAGCCCTTCGGGTCGACTTAATTCACCCCCCCACTTT.

The rearrangement links TRBV11-2 to TRBJ2-1, with 10 nucleotides matching TRBD2. With 5 bases clipped from V and 12 bases from J, the junction kept 4 bases outside the gene matches. The CDR3 consists of 12 residues. Per the germline V gene, CDR1 is SGHAT and CDR2 is FQNNGV. CDR3 region: CASSLGTSVQFF. The CDR3 DNA sequence: TGTGCCAGCAGCCTCGGGACTAGCGTGCAGTTCTTC.

As regards this clonotype: This may be a read error: a much more frequent sequence differs by one nucleotide. The chain combines TRBV27 with TRBJ2-7, with TRBD2 matching 9 bases. The CDR3 sequence is 15 residues long. Unmatched junction bases numbered 14, after V lost 7 bases and J lost 7 bases. Germline assignment: CDR1 MNHEY and CDR2 SMNVEV (reference sequence). The CDR3 coding sequence is TGTGCCAGCATCTCGTTGTTAGCGGGAGTTGGGGAGCAGTACTTC. Translated: CASISLLAGVGEQYF.

The chain carries TRBV28 and TRBJ1-2, with a weak D call TRBD1 (5 bases). The CDR3 consists of 12 residues. Germline values: CDR1 MDHEN, CDR2 SYDVKM. Trimming removed 11 bases at V and 2 bases at J, with 12 bases between. The CDR3 DNA follows: TGTGCCCTACGGGAGGGGAACTATGGCTACACCTTC. This sequence encodes CALREGNYGYTF.

The chain carries TRBV4-2 and TRBJ2-1, with D uncertain. Germline V lookup: CDR1 LGHNA, CDR2 YNFKEQ. There are 15 residues in the CDR3. The V end was cut by 4 bases, the J end by 0 bases, with 10 bases between. The CDR3 nucleotides are TGTGCCAGCAGCCGTGAGCTAAGCTCCTACAATGAGCAGTTCTTC. Translated: CASSRELSSYNEQFF.

With regard to this clonotype: Relative to the germline gene, one junction end is altered; a read error may explain this. This sequence joins TRBV6-5 and TRBJ2-1, with TRBD1 matching over 7 bases. The CDR3 length is 16 residues. The germline V gene encodes CDR1 MNHEY and CDR2 SVGAGI. The CDR3 loop is CDSSYSRDRRNNEQFF. The CDR3 region has the DNA TGTGACAGCAGTTACTCCCGGGACAGACGGAACAATGAGCAGTTCTTC.

This clonotype appeared a few times. The CDR3 reads CASRLAGQGYVEQYF. The DNA for the CDR3 is TGTGCCAGCAGGCTAGCGGGGCAAGGCTACGTCGAGCAGTACTTC. The chain combines TRBV28 with TRBJ2-7; 9 bases are a match to TRBD2. V lost 6 bases, J lost 6 bases, and 12 bases stayed unmatched. Germline-derived CDR1 and CDR2 are MDHEN and SYDVKM. This CDR3 is built from 15 residues. The whole variable domain, filled in from reference TRBV28 and TRBJ2-7, reads DVKVTQSSRYLVKRTGEKVFLECVQDMDHENMFWYRQDPGLGLRLIYFSYDVKMKEKGDIPEGYSVSREKKERFSLILESASTNQTSMYLCASRLAGQGYVEQYFGPGTRLTVT.

On this clonotype: The junction differs from germline at one of its ends, possibly a read error. V usage is TRBV4-1 and J usage is TRBJ2-7, with 7 bases lining up with TRBD1. The CDR3 is 14 amino acids. CDR1 and CDR2 from the germline V gene are MGHRA and YSYEKL. This chain's CDR3 is CANSQTGDGYEQYF. The DNA for the CDR3 is TGCGCCAACAGCCAAACAGGGGACGGCTACGAGCAGTACTTC.

This clonotype was counted only a few times. The rearrangement links TRBV20-1 to TRBJ1-6, with D possibly being TRBD1 (6 bases). The V end lost 3 bases, the J end lost 9 bases, and 18 bases lay between the germline ends. Germline V gene data show CDR1 as DFQATT and CDR2 as SNEGSKA (reference sequence). The length of the CDR3 is 15 residues. Here the CDR3 reads CSAREPRGAGSPLHF. In DNA form, the CDR3 reads TGCAGTGCTAGGGAGCCCCGGGGGGCGGGTTCACCCCTCCACTTT.

The chain is built from TRBV6-4 and TRBJ2-2, with 12 bases lining up with TRBD2. CDR3 length: 15 amino acids. Germline CDR1 MRHNA, CDR2 SNTAGT. The J segment lost 5 bases and the V segment lost 6 bases, leaving 4 bases of the junction unmatched. In nucleotides, the CDR3 is TGTGCCAGCAGCCCACTAGCGGGAGGTACCGGGGAGCTGTTTTTT. It specifies CASSPLAGGTGELFF.

V is TRBV5-1 and J is TRBJ1-1; D perhaps matches TRBD1 (6 bases). The CDR3 runs 16 residues. The V and J ends lost 4 bases and 1 base respectively, with 17 bases between them. Germline loops: CDR1 SGHRS, CDR2 YFSETQ. CDR3 in amino acids: CASSPRALRGNTEAFF. In DNA form, the CDR3 reads TGCGCCAGCAGCCCCCGGGCCCTCAGGGGGAACACTGAAGCTTTCTTT.

Only a few counts were recorded for this clonotype. J is TRBJ2-2 and V is TRBV6-1; 7 bases are a match to TRBD1. From germline, CDR1 is MNHNS and CDR2 SASEGT. The CDR3 runs 15 residues. Germline trimming cut 4 bases from V and 6 bases from J; bases unmatched to any gene: 8. The CDR3 is CASSATRQGSGELFF. CDR3 DNA sequence: TGTGCCAGCAGTGCTACAAGACAGGGTTCCGGGGAGCTGTTTTTT.

Comment on this clonotype: This may stem from a read error, because a much larger clone lies one nucleotide away. The chain couples TRBV6-2 or TRBV6-3 to TRBJ2-1; D could derive from TRBD1 or TRBD2 (5 bases each). Germline assignment: CDR1 MNHEY and CDR2 SVGEGT. The CDR3 contains 13 residues. Between the trimmed V and J ends, which lost 6 bases and 10 bases, there was a span of 16 bases. CDR3 DNA sequence: TGTGCCAGCAGCAAAGGGGACGGGGACGAGCAGTTCTTC. Translated: CASSKGDGDEQFF.

V and J are TRBV6-2 or TRBV6-3 and TRBJ2-5, with 14 bases matching TRBD2. V dropped 2 bases and J dropped 6; count of bases not matched to a gene: 8. This CDR3 has 17 residues. In germline, CDR1 is MNHEY, CDR2 SVGEGT. The CDR3 region has the DNA TGTGCCAGCAGTTACCCCCGACTAGCGGGAGGGATGAAGACCCAGTACTTC. It is translated as CASSYPRLAGGMKTQYF.

The rearrangement links TRBV20-1 to TRBJ2-3, with TRBD2 identical over 10 bases. Germline assignment: CDR1 DFQATT and CDR2 SNEGSKA (reference sequence). This CDR3 has 14 residues. CDR3 DNA: TGCAGCGTTGACCAGCGGGAGGGCCTAGATACGCAGTATTTT. This encodes CSVDQREGLDTQYF.

This clonotype was recorded only once. The chain employs TRBV29-1 and TRBJ2-3; TRBD2 matches 7 bases. The germline V gene has CDR1 SQVTM and CDR2 ANQGSEA. This CDR3 comprises 15 residues. The V segment lost 7 bases and the J segment 0 bases; nucleotides outside the gene matches: 10. CDR3 bases: TGCAGCGCATGTAAGCGGGACTCTAGCACAGATACGCAGTATTTT. Translation: CSACKRDSSTDTQYF.

This rearrangement joins TRBV4-3 to TRBJ1-3, with D hard to call. CDR3 length: 15 residues. Trimming cost V 0 bases and J 2 bases, with 8 bases left between them. Germline CDR1 LGHNA, CDR2 YSLEER. CDR3 sequence: CASSQEWRAGNTIYF. The CDR3 region has the DNA TGCGCCAGCAGCCAAGAGTGGAGAGCTGGAAACACCATATATTTT.

This clonotype has more than one count but fewer than ten. This chain connects TRBV2 to TRBJ1-5; D is undetermined. Germline CDR1 and CDR2: SNHLY and FYNNEI. V was trimmed by 6 bases and J by 5 bases, leaving 8 bases between them. The CDR3 is 12 residues long. The CDR3: CASRADDQPQHF. CDR3 nucleotide sequence: TGTGCCAGCAGGGCGGACGATCAGCCCCAGCATTTT.

About this clonotype: Relative to the germline gene, one junction end is altered; a read error may explain this. The gene calls are TRBV28 and TRBJ1-5; weak D call: TRBD1 (6 bases). Per the germline V gene, CDR1 is MDHEN and CDR2 is SYDVKM. The CDR3 has 15 amino acids. The CDR3 region is CVSSLGGAGDQPQHF. In DNA, the CDR3 is TGTGTCAGCAGTTTAGGTGGAGCAGGGGATCAGCCCCAGCATTTT.

The table lists this clonotype with a few counts. The chain has TRBV20-1 and TRBJ2-3, with D possibly matching TRBD1 (5 bases). V shed 7 bases and J shed 6 bases, with 17 bases lying between them. The CDR3 is 13 residues long. Per germline, CDR1 DFQATT and CDR2 SNEGSKA (reference sequence). Written as DNA, the CDR3 is TGCAGTGGTCATGGACACCTCGCGGATACGCAGTATTTT. Amino acids: CSGHGHLADTQYF.